The subject of this entry is one TCR beta chain. What it binds is unknown. J lost 8 bases, V lost 4 bases, and 6 bases had no gene match. The CDR3 length is 15 residues. The germline V gene encodes CDR1 SGHRS and CDR2 YFSETQ. Measured with immunoSEQ multiplex PCR; TCRdb has only the in-frame clones, and not every one. The table lists 100,000 to 150,000 clones, 85% to 90% of them singletons. This sample was included in a study of cytomegalovirus exposure and HLA in healthy donors. As for the study in general: In a later analysis, it was reported that the 120 or so validation repertoires had been produced on the same platform as the roughly 700 repertoires belonging to the first cohort.

Points from the study as a whole: It was reportedly the case that the classifier diagnosed cytomegalovirus status with high specificity and sensitivity. The tendency of first-cohort TCR clusters to co-occur in the 120 or so validation repertoires emerged from a later analysis.

Sequenced input: PBMCs. The origin of this receptor is a woman aged 18-29 years in good health and CMV-seronegative. This rearrangement joins TRBV5-1 to TRBJ1-4; 12 positions agree with TRBD1. CDR3 coding DNA: TGCGCCAGCAGCCCGGGACAGGGGGCAGTGGAAAAACTGTTTTTT. Encoded protein: CASSPGQGAVEKLFF.